Here is one TCR beta chain with its context. With the read ending 3 residues before the CDR3 end, the germline J gene is used to fill in that end. Germline assignment: CDR1 SQVTM and CDR2 ANQGSEA. With 7 bases removed from V and 3 bases from J, the gap between germline ends came to 13 bases. CDR3 length equals 13 residues. Related graft donors supplied nonmyeloablative bone marrow transplants, and mixed chimerism was transient. Libraries were prepared by immunoSEQ multiplex PCR; TCRdb keeps only in-frame clonotypes and omits some of them. This sample contains about 23,000 clones. The sample originates from a study of Tregs in tolerant kidney transplant recipients.

Source: CD4+ T cells from blood (PBMCs), taken 6 months after the transplant. The chain recombines TRBV29-1 with TRBJ1-5, with D unresolved. The clonotype originates from a human patient who received a combined kidney and bone marrow transplant. Part of the T cell pool may stem from the graft donor. The covered CDR3 bases are TGCAGCGCCCAACGGGGTTCCAATCAGCCC. This translates into CSAQRGSNQP. In full, the CDR3 is CSAQRGSNQPQHF.